This T cell receptor beta chain was identified during a study of shared clonotypes between healthy human individuals. Study in general: Per donor, three plates held CD4 naive cells, three held CD4 memory, two held CD8 naive and one held CD8 memory.

TCRdb's copy holds only in-frame clones and misses some; the assay was immunoSEQ multiplex PCR. This table has roughly 2.4 million clones, approximately 94% appearing once. Study-level results: Blood alone was sampled, and tissue repertoires likely differ.

V was cut by 2 bases and J by 4 bases, with 11 bases left in between. The CDR3 covers 15 residues. The V gene's germline CDR1 is LGHNA and CDR2 YSLEER. In regard to this clone: Its antigen is as yet unknown.

This TCR derives from a man younger than 35 in good health. Sequencing was carried out using naive CD4+ T cells sorted from blood. Subset of the sample: CD45RA+ positively selected. This rearrangement joins TRBV4-3 to TRBJ1-4; D is undetermined. The CDR3 spells CASSQSVGFNEKLFF. DNA for the CDR3: TGCGCCAGCAGCCAATCAGTGGGGTTTAATGAAAAACTGTTTTTT.